This TCR beta chain was profiled in a study of T cells after yellow fever vaccination. At the level of the study: Low-cell-number fractions underwent preparation using SMART-Seq v4 Ultra Low Input. Study-wide points: Post-booster repertoires again held most primary-vaccination clones (about 95% CD4, 88% CD8).

The CDR3 sequence is 14 residues long. CDR1 and CDR2 from the germline V gene are SGHNT and YYREEE (reference sequence). Trimming removed 3 bases at V and 7 bases at J, with 11 bases between. For TCR, cDNA came from 5'RACE template switching, which added a universal primer site and UMIs. TCRdb re-called the 5' RACE reads with MiXCR, one entry per CDR3 protein. Among approximately 550,000 distinct CDR3 sequences listed, about 13% were seen once. Comment on this clonotype: Antigen unknown.

The sequenced sample was PBMCs, obtained on the day of the yellow fever booster vaccination. The genes are TRBV5-4 and TRBJ1-6, with D tentatively TRBD1 (5 bases). The sequence was collected from a man aged 30 to 39 who received the YFV17D yellow fever vaccine. The CDR3 DNA reads as TGTGCCAGCAGCTACGACAGATCCAATTCACCCCTCCACTTT. This encodes CASSYDRSNSPLHF.